These 14 T cell receptor beta chains came from one sample sequenced in a study of CD8 T cells in Susac syndrome. Reverse transcription of about 0.45 to 1 ug RNA was carried out with random hexamers. TCRdb itself ran the immunoSEQ multiplex PCR reads through MiXCR, one entry per CDR3 protein. The sample lists approximately 180,000 distinct CDR3 sequences, around 94% occurring once. The sample taken for sequencing was CD4+ T cells from PBMCs. The receptors stem from a human donor with Susac syndrome.

This CDR3 reads CASSQVRSVVAKNIQYF. CDR3 coding DNA: TGTGCCAGCAGCCAAGTAAGAAGCGTAGTAGCCAAAAACATTCAGTACTTC. J is TRBJ2-4 and V is TRBV3-1; D remains unclear. This CDR3 is built from 17 residues. Germline V CDR1 and CDR2: LGHDT, YNNKEL (reference sequence). V was pared by 1 base and J by 0 bases, with 13 bases between.

The chain combines TRBV30 with TRBJ1-2; unclear D gene. CDR3 length: 12 amino acids. Germline-derived CDR1 and CDR2 are GTSNPN and SVGIG (reference sequence). V lost 4 bases, J lost 0 bases, and 6 bases lay in between. The CDR3 reads CAWKGTNYGYTF. The CDR3, as DNA: TGTGCCTGGAAGGGCACTAACTATGGCTACACCTTC.

The chain uses TRBV20-1 and TRBJ2-1, with 7 bases fitting TRBD2. In germline, CDR1 is DFQATT, CDR2 SNEGSKA (reference sequence). The CDR3 is 14 amino acids. The ends lost 6 bases at V and 7 bases at J; junction bases unmatched: 12. CDR3 DNA: TGCAGTGCCCACGACGGACTAGAGAATAATGAGCAGTTCTTC. Protein: CSAHDGLENNEQFF.

This clonotype was recorded once. A read error may account for a junction end that differs from germline. V is TRBV30 and J is TRBJ2-3; a weak D match, TRBD1 (5 bases). This CDR3 is 12 amino acids long. Germline lookup yields CDR1 GTSNPN and CDR2 SVGIG (reference sequence). DNA of the CDR3: TGTGCCCGGAGCAGGGCTTCAGATACGCAGTATTTT. Its protein is CARSRASDTQYF. Filled out from reference TRBV30 and TRBJ2-3, the complete variable domain reads SQTIHQWPATLVQPVGSPLSLECTVEGTSNPNLYWYRQAAGRGLQLLFYSVGIGQISSEVPQNLSASRPQDRQFILSSKKLLLSDSGFYLCARSRASDTQYFGPGTRLTVL.

The chain couples TRBV7-6 to TRBJ2-7; D gene uncertain. The germline V gene encodes CDR1 SGHVS and CDR2 FNYEAQ. This CDR3 has 16 amino acids. V dropped 3 bases and J dropped 0 bases, with 15 bases sitting between them. DNA of the CDR3: TGTGCCAGCAGCTTCTACGCCGGATCGAGCTCCTACGAGCAGTACTTC. Amino acids: CASSFYAGSSSYEQYF.

This clonotype was seen just once. This chain uses TRBV28 with TRBJ2-1; TRBD1 aligns across 10 bases. The V gene end was trimmed by 3 bases and the J gene end by 6 bases; junction bases not matched to a gene: 2. The CDR3 sequence is 14 residues long. Germline V gene sequence: CDR1 MDHEN, CDR2 SYDVKM. This CDR3 is CASSFGDRGNEQFF. CDR3 nucleotide sequence: TGTGCCAGCAGTTTTGGGGACAGGGGCAATGAGCAGTTCTTC.

CDR3 bases: TGTGCCAGCAGCCCGGTGTGGGGGAATACTGAAGCTTTCTTT. This gives the protein CASSPVWGNTEAFF. The chain employs TRBV3-1 and TRBJ1-1; a weak D match, TRBD1 (5 bases). Germline assignment: CDR1 LGHDT and CDR2 YNNKEL (reference sequence). V lost 4 bases and J 5 bases, leaving 14 bases between the germline ends. The CDR3 runs 14 residues.

The rearrangement links TRBV20-1 to TRBJ1-6; D is ambiguous. The V gene lost 1 base and the J gene lost 7 bases, with 11 bases spanning the gap. Germline CDR1 and CDR2: DFQATT and SNEGSKA (reference sequence). This CDR3 has 14 residues. CDR3 sequence: CSARAGVWNSPLHF. The CDR3 nucleotides are TGCAGTGCTAGAGCGGGTGTGTGGAATTCACCCCTCCACTTT.

V gene TRBV28 combines with J gene TRBJ2-7; D may be TRBD2 (6 bases). Germline V gene sequence: CDR1 MDHEN, CDR2 SYDVKM. The V end was cut by 8 bases, the J end by 6 bases, with 14 bases between. This CDR3 contains 12 residues. The CDR3, as DNA: TGTGCCAGCGTTACGGGGGACGGCGAGCAGTACTTC. This sequence encodes CASVTGDGEQYF.

The chain couples TRBV4-2 to TRBJ2-5; D remains ambiguous. V was pared by 0 bases and J by 2 bases, with 10 bases between. This CDR3 comprises 15 residues. The germline CDR1 and CDR2 sequences are LGHNA and YNFKEQ. CDR3 amino acids: CASSQERWQQETQYF. CDR3 nucleotides: TGTGCCAGCAGCCAAGAAAGGTGGCAGCAAGAGACCCAGTACTTC.

The chain carries TRBV11-2 and TRBJ2-2; no firm D call. The CDR3 consists of 13 residues. Germline V gives CDR1 SGHAT, CDR2 FQNNGV. V dropped 5 bases and J dropped 4 bases, with 8 bases sitting between them. DNA of the CDR3: TGTGCCAGCAGCCCTAGGCGCACCGGGGAGCTGTTTTTT. Translation: CASSPRRTGELFF.

V is TRBV20-1 and J is TRBJ1-2; 7 bases line up with TRBD1. CDR3 length: 13 residues. Per the germline V gene, CDR1 is DFQATT and CDR2 is SNEGSKA (reference sequence). The trim removed 1 base at V and 4 bases at J, leaving 3 bases unmatched. Here the CDR3 reads CSARGGGSYGYTF. The DNA for the CDR3 is TGCAGTGCTAGAGGAGGGGGCAGCTATGGCTACACCTTC.

The genes are TRBV6-4 and TRBJ1-5; unclear D gene. The germline V gene has CDR1 MRHNA and CDR2 SNTAGT. With 2 bases removed from V and 9 bases from J, the gap between germline ends came to 11 bases. The CDR3 loop spans 13 amino acids. The CDR3 DNA reads TGTGCCAGCAGTGACAGACCCGGAGGGCCCCAGCATTTT. Translated: CASSDRPGGPQHF.

The CDR3, as DNA: TGTGCCAGCAGCGCGGCGGGCGGGGTAGAGAATGAGCAGTTCTTC. This encodes CASSAAGGVENEQFF. The rearrangement links TRBV9 to TRBJ2-1; tentatively, D is TRBD2 (6 bases). Deletions cut 3 bases from V and 7 bases from J, with 17 bases between. The CDR3 has 15 amino acids. The V gene's germline CDR1 is SGDLS and CDR2 YYNGEE.